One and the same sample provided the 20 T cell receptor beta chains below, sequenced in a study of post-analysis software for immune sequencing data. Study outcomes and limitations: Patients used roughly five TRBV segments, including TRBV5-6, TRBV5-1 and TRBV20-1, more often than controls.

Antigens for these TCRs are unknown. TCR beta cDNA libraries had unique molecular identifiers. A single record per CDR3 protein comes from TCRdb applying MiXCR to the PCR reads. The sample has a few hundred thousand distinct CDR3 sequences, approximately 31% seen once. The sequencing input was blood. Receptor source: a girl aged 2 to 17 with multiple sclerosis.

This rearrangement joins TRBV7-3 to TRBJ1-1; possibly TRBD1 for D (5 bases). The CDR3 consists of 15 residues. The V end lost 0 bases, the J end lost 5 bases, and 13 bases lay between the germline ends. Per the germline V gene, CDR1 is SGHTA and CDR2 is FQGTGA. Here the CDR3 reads CASSLTFGGRTEAFF. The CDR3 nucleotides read TGTGCCAGCAGCTTAACGTTTGGGGGGAGGACTGAAGCTTTCTTT.

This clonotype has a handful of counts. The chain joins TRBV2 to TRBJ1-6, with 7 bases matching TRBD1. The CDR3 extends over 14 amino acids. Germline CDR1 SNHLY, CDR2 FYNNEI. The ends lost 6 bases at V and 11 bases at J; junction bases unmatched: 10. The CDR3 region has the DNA TGTGCCAGCAGCGACCGGGACAGAGCTGCACCCCTCCACTTT. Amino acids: CASSDRDRAAPLHF.

CDR3 in DNA: TGCAGTGCTAGAGAACTGGGGGGCCCCACAGATACGCAGTATTTT. Translated: CSARELGGPTDTQYF. The gene calls are TRBV20-1 and TRBJ2-3; the D gene could be TRBD1 or TRBD2 (6 bases each). This CDR3 contains 15 residues. The V gene lost 0 bases and the J gene lost 2 bases, with 12 bases spanning the gap. Per the germline V gene, CDR1 is DFQATT and CDR2 is SNEGSKA (reference sequence).

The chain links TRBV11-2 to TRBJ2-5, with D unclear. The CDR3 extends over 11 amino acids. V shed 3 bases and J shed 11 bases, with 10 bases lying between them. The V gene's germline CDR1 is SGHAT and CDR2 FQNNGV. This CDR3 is CASSFQVEQYF. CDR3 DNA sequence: TGTGCCAGCAGCTTCCAGGTTGAGCAGTACTTC.

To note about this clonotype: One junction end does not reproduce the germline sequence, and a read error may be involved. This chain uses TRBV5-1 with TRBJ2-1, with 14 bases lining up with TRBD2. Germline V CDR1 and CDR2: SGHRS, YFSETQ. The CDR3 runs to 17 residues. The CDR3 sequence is CAGRSGLAGGPYNEQFF. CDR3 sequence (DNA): TGCGCCGGCAGGTCTGGACTAGCGGGGGGCCCCTACAATGAGCAGTTCTTC.

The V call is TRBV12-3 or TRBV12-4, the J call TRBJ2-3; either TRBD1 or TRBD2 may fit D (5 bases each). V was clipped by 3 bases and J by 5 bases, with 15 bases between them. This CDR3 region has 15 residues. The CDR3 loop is CASSFGTVRLDTQYF. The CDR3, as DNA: TGTGCCAGCAGTTTCGGGACGGTAAGGCTAGATACGCAGTATTTT.

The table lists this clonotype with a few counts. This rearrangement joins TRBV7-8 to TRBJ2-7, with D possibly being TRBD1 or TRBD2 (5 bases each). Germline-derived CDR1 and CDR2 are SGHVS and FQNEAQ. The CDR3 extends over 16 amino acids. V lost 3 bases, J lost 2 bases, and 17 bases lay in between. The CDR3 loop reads CASSLLPGPVTYEQYF. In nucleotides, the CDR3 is TGTGCCAGCAGCTTGTTACCGGGACCGGTAACCTACGAGCAGTACTTC.

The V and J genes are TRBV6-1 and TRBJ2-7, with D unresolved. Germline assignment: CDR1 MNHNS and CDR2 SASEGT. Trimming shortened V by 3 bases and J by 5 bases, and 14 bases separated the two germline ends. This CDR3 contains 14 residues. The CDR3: CASSESPLRNEQYF. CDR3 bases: TGTGCCAGCAGTGAGTCACCCCTGCGAAACGAGCAGTACTTC.

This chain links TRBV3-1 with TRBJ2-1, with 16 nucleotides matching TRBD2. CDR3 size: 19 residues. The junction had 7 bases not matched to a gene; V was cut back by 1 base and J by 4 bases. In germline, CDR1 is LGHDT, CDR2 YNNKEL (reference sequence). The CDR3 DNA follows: TGTGCCAGCAGCCAAGTAATTGGGACTAGCGGGGGGGCTTACAATGAGCAGTTCTTC. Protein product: CASSQVIGTSGGAYNEQFF.

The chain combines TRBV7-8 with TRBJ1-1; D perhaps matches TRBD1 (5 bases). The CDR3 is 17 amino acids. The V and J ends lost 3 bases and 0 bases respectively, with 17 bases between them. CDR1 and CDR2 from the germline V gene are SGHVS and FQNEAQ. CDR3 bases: TGTGCCAGCAGCTTCAATCTCCGGGGCTCGGTGAACACTGAAGCTTTCTTT. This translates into CASSFNLRGSVNTEAFF.

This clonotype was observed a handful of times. CDR3 in DNA: TGTGCCACCAGTGATCGGGCAGAGCAAGAGACCCAGTACTTC. It encodes CATSDRAEQETQYF. The chain combines TRBV24-1 with TRBJ2-5; D uncertain. Trimming stripped 3 bases from V and 2 bases from J, with 9 bases between. The CDR3 has 14 residues. Germline V gives CDR1 KGHDR, CDR2 SFDVKD.

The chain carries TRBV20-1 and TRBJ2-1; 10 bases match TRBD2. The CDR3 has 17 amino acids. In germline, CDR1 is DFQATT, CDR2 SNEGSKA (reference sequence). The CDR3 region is CGSISASGGDPSNEQFF. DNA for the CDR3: TGCGGCTCGATCAGCGCGAGCGGGGGGGACCCTAGCAATGAGCAGTTCTTC.

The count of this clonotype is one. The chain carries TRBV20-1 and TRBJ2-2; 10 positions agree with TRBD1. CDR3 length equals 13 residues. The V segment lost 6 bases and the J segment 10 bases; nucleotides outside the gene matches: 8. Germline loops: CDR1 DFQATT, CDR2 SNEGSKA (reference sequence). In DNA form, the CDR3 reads TGCAGTGCGCCGACCGGGACAGGGGTGGAGCTGTTTTTT. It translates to CSAPTGTGVELFF.

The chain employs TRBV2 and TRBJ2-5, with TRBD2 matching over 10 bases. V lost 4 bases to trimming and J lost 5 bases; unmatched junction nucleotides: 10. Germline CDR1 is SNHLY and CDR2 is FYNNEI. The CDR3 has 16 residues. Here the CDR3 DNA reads TGTGCCAGCAGTGCTGCGATAGCGGGGGGTCGGGAGACCCAGTACTTC. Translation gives CASSAAIAGGRETQYF.

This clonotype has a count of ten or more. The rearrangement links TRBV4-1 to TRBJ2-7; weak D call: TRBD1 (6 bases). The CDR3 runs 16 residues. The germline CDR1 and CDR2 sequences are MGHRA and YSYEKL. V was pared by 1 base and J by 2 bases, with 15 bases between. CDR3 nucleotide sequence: TGCGCCAGCAGCCAAGGGATAGCAGGGGTCACCTACGAGCAGTACTTC. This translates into CASSQGIAGVTYEQYF.

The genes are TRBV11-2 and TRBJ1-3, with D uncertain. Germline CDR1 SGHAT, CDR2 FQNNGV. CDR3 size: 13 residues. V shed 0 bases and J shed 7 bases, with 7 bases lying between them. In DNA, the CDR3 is TGTGCCAGCAGCTTAGATCAGGCGAACACCATATATTTT. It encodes CASSLDQANTIYF. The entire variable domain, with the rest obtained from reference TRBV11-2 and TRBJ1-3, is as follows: EAGVAQSPRYKIIEKRQSVAFWCNPISGHATLYWYQQILGQGPKLLIQFQNNGVVDDSQLPKDRFSAERLKGVDSTLKIQPAKLEDSAVYLCASSLDQANTIYFGEGSWLTVV.

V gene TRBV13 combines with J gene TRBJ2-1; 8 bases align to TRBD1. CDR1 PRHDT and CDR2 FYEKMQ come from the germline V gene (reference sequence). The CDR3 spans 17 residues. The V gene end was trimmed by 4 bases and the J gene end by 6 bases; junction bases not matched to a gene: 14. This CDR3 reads CASSSHTGTGPPNEQFF. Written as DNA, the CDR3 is TGTGCCAGCAGCTCTCACACCGGGACAGGTCCCCCCAATGAGCAGTTCTTC.

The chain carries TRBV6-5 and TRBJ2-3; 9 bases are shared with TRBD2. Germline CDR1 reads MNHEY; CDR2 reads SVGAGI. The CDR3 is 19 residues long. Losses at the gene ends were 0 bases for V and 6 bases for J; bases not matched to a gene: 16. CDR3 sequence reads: CASSYSWASGMSMGDTQYF. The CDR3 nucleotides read TGTGCCAGCAGTTACTCCTGGGCTAGCGGGATGTCAATGGGGGATACGCAGTATTTT.

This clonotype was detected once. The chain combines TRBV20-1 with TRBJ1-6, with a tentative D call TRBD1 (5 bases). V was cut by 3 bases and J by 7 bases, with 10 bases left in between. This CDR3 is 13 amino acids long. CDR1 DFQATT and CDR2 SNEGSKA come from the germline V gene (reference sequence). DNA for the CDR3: TGCAGTGCTAGGGACAAACCAAATTCACCCCTCCACTTT. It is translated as CSARDKPNSPLHF.

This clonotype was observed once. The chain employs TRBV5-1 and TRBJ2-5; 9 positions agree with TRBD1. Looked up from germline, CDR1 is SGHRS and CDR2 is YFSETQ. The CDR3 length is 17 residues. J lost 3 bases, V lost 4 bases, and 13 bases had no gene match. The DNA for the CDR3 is TGCGCCAGCAGCCCCGGATTCGGACAGGGGAGGGAAGAGACCCAGTACTTC. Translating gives CASSPGFGQGREETQYF.